This paragraph reports one T cell receptor beta chain. The target antigen is unknown. Each UMI, carrying a 6-nucleotide sample barcode, came from template switching. The study subjected TCRalpha and TCRbeta cDNA to two nested PCRs of around 15 and 9 cycles. TCRdb re-called the 5' RACE reads and catalogs CDR3 proteins one per entry, DNA excluded. The sample table includes some 130,000 distinct CDR3 sequences. The data originate from a study of monozygotic twins with inflammatory bowel disease. Overall study results and limits: Patients with IBD had less TCRbeta diversity (inverse Simpson) than their healthy co-twins.

Per donor there was one draw, yielding a blood sample of 2 to 3 ml. Germline V gives CDR1 SEHNR, CDR2 FQNEAQ (reference sequence). The CDR3 extends over 16 amino acids. The sample was blood. The receptor comes from a human donor with ulcerative colitis or Crohn's disease, or a healthy co-twin of an affected twin (not recorded which). This chain links TRBV7-9 with TRBJ1-1; TCRdb's D call of TRBD1 is untestable without DNA. The CDR3 protein is CASSRDSGQTASGAFF.